This T cell receptor (beta chain) was profiled in a study of identifying expanded T cells in peripheral blood. The CDR3 covers 17 residues. Trimming removed 5 bases from V and 0 bases from J; junction bases left unmatched: 5. CDR1 and CDR2 (germline): SEHNR, FQNEAQ (reference sequence). This table comes from immunoSEQ multiplex PCR, and its TCRdb copy is limited to in-frame clones, with some not included. This sample has roughly 100,000 clones, with roughly nine tenths found just once. The chain employs TRBV7-9 and TRBJ2-1, with TRBD1 matching 12 bases. The source of this sequence is a person aged 18 to 70 in good health. Sequenced material: blood. The CDR3 bases are TGTGCCAGCAGCCACGGGACAGGGGGCCTCTCCTACAATGAGCAGTTCTTC. As protein: CASSHGTGGLSYNEQFF.